What follows are 9 T cell receptor beta chains derived from one specimen sequenced in a study of human T cells and chemical hapten exposure. Specified time point: patch test 1, 2 weeks after DPC sensitization. The treatment denotes: therapeutic diphenylcyclopropenone sensitization with weekly scalp DPC. Total RNA was extracted from unfractionated whole blood. From the RACE reads, TCRdb called clonotypes with MiXCR, one entry per CDR3 protein. The sample yields over 35,000 distinct CDR3 sequences, 3% to 4% seen once. Here the sequenced sample was whole blood, taken in connection with sensitization to the hapten diphenylcyclopropenone (DPC). The receptors here all came from a man in his fifties or sixties with alopecia areata. Some clones in this sample may be carry-over from other donors' samples.

The table lists this clonotype with a few counts. J is TRBJ1-3 and V is TRBV3-1, with TRBD1 as a possible D gene (6 bases). V lost 4 bases and J 0 bases, leaving 19 bases between the germline ends. This CDR3 contains 18 residues. CDR1 and CDR2 (germline): LGHDT, YNNKEL (reference sequence). CDR3 coding DNA: TGTGCCAGCAGCCGGACAGAATTACGCCCAAGCTCTGGAAACACCATATATTTT. Translation gives CASSRTELRPSSGNTIYF.

This clonotype was picked up a small number of times. J is TRBJ2-7 and V is TRBV6-5; the D gene is possibly TRBD1 (5 bases). Germline V gives CDR1 MNHEY, CDR2 SVGAGI. Trimming removed 2 bases at V and 0 bases at J, with 11 bases between. The CDR3 loop spans 15 amino acids. CDR3 sequence reads: CASSYVRADSYEQYF. The CDR3 bases are TGTGCCAGCAGTTACGTCAGGGCGGACTCCTACGAGCAGTACTTC.

This clonotype was counted at least ten times. The rearrangement joins TRBV6-6 to TRBJ2-1; possible D gene TRBD2, 5 bases. The CDR3 length is 13 residues. Germline CDR1 and CDR2: MNHNY and SVGAGI (reference sequence). The V and J ends lost 1 base and 8 bases respectively, with 9 bases between them. This CDR3 reads CASSYLRGDEQFF. In DNA, the CDR3 is TGTGCCAGCAGTTACTTACGGGGTGATGAGCAGTTCTTC.

The chain combines TRBV28 with TRBJ1-2; 11 nucleotides align to TRBD1. This CDR3 has 16 residues. Germline CDR1 MDHEN, CDR2 SYDVKM. J was trimmed by 8 bases and V by 1 base; bases with no gene match: 9. The CDR3 sequence: CASSLSGTGGREGYTF. CDR3 in DNA: TGTGCCAGCAGTTTATCCGGGACAGGGGGACGAGAGGGCTACACCTTC.

This clonotype showed up many times. This sequence joins TRBV29-1 and TRBJ1-5, with D tentatively TRBD1 (5 bases). Per the germline V gene, CDR1 is SQVTM and CDR2 is ANQGSEA. The CDR3 spans 16 residues. V was clipped by 4 bases and J by 1 base, with 17 bases between them. CDR3 region: CSVATGGDGSNQPQHF. The CDR3, as DNA: TGCAGCGTTGCAACCGGGGGTGATGGAAGCAATCAGCCCCAGCATTTT.

In this sample, this clonotype turned up many times. The genes are TRBV7-3 and TRBJ2-1; 13 positions match TRBD2. Germline values: CDR1 SGHTA, CDR2 FQGTGA. This CDR3 spans 16 amino acids. With 5 bases clipped from V and 5 bases from J, the junction kept 6 bases outside the gene matches. The chain's CDR3 is CASSLRTSGGHNEQFF. CDR3 DNA sequence: TGTGCCAGCAGCCTGCGGACTAGCGGGGGACACAATGAGCAGTTCTTC.

The J gene is TRBJ1-1, the V gene TRBV24-1; D is perhaps TRBD1 (5 bases). CDR1 is KGHDR, CDR2 SFDVKD, per germline. The CDR3 loop spans 11 amino acids. V lost 5 bases to trimming and J lost 11 bases, with 11 bases between them. The CDR3 DNA sequence: TGTGCCACCAGTGGGGGCGCGGGGGCTTTCTTT. This encodes CATSGGAGAFF.

This clonotype was seen ten or more times. J is TRBJ2-7 and V is TRBV6-5; TRBD1 or TRBD2 may be the D gene (5 bases each). The CDR3 spans 11 residues. The germline V gene encodes CDR1 MNHEY and CDR2 SVGAGI. Trimming cost V 2 bases and J 6 bases, with 5 bases left between them. The DNA for the CDR3 is TGTGCCAGCAGTTACGGGGGCGAGCAGTACTTC. It yields the protein CASSYGGEQYF.

In this sample, this clonotype turned up many times. The genes are TRBV2 and TRBJ1-2; 8 positions agree with TRBD1. Germline V gene lookup returns CDR1 SNHLY and CDR2 FYNNEI. J gave up 8 bases and V 6 bases, and 8 bases lay outside the gene matches. The CDR3 length is 13 residues. This chain's CDR3 is CASRADRAWGYTF. The CDR3 DNA reads TGTGCCAGCAGGGCGGACAGGGCCTGGGGCTACACCTTC.